This T cell receptor beta chain derives from a study of cytomegalovirus exposure and HLA in healthy donors. This clone was recorded a few times. The study ran its PCR with 60 Vbeta and 13 Jbeta primers. Clones were read by immunoSEQ multiplex PCR, and TCRdb kept only the in-frame ones, dropping some. The table has some 250,000 clones, 82% seen once. Trimming took off 3 bases at V and 6 bases at J, with 6 bases between the two ends. CDR1 is LNHDA and CDR2 is SQIVND in the germline V gene (reference sequence). The CDR3 spans 12 residues. Sequences were obtained from PBMCs. This rearrangement joins TRBV19 to TRBJ1-5; D gene uncertain. This receptor was obtained from a middle-aged woman in good health and CMV-seropositive. DNA for the CDR3: TGTGCCAGTAGTATCCGCGGTCAGCCCCAGCATTTT. It is translated as CASSIRGQPQHF.